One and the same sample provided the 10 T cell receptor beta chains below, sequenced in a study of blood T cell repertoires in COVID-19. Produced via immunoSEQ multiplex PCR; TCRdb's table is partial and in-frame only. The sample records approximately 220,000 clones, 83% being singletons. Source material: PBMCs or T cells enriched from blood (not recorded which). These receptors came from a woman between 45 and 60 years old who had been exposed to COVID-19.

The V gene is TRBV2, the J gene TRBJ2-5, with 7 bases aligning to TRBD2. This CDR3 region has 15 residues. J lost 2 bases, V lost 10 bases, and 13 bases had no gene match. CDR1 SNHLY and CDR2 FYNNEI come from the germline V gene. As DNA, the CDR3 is TGTGCCATACGAAGGGCGGGGGAGTCGCAAGAGACCCAGTACTTC. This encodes CAIRRAGESQETQYF.

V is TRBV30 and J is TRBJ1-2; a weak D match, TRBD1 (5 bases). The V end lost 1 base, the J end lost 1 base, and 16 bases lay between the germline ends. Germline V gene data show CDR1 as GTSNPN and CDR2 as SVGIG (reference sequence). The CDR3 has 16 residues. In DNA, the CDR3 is TGTGCCTGGAGTGGCGGGGCGGCGGAGGATAACTATGGCTACACCTTC. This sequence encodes CAWSGGAAEDNYGYTF.

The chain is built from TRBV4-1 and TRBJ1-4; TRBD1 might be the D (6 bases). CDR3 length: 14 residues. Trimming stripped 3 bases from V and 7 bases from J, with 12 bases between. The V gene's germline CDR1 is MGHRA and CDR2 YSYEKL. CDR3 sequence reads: CASSHPTGIEKLFF. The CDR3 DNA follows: TGCGCCAGCAGCCACCCAACAGGGATTGAAAAACTGTTTTTT.

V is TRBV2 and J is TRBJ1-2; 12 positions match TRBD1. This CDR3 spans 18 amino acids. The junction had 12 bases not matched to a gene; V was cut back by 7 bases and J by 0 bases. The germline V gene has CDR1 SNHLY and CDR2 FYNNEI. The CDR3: CASIPVRDRGRANYGYTF. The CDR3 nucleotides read TGTGCCAGCATTCCGGTCCGGGACAGGGGGCGAGCTAACTATGGCTACACCTTC.

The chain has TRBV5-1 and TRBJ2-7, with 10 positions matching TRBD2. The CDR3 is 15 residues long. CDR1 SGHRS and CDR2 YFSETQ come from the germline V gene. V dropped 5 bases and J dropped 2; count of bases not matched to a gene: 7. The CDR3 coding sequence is TGCGCCAGCAGGTCCGGGACTAGCGTGACCTACGAGCAGTACTTC. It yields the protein CASRSGTSVTYEQYF.

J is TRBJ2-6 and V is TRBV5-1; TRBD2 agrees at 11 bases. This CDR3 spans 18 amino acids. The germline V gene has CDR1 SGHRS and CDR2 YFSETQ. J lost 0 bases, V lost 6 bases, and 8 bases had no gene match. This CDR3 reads CASMFGTSGSSGANVLTF. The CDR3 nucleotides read TGCGCCAGCATGTTTGGGACTAGCGGTAGCTCTGGGGCCAACGTCCTGACTTTC.

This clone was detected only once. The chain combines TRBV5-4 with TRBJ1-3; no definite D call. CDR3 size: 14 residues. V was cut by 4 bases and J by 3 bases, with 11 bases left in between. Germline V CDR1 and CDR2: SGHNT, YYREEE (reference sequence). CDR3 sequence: CASSPQTGGNTIYF. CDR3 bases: TGTGCCAGCAGCCCACAGACCGGTGGAAACACCATATATTTT.

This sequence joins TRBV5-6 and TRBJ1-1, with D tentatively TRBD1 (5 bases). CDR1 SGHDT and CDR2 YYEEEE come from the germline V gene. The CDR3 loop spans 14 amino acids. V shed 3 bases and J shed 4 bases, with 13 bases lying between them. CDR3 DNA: TGTGCCAGCAGCTGGGGGGACGGACGCACTGAAGCTTTCTTT. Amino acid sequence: CASSWGDGRTEAFF.

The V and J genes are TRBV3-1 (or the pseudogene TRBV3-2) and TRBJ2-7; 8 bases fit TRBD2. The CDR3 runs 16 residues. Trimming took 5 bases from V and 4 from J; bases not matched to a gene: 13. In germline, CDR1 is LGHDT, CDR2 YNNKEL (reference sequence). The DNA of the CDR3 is TGTGCCAGCAGCTTACGAACGGGGGGGCTCGGGTACGAGCAGTACTTC. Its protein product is CASSLRTGGLGYEQYF.

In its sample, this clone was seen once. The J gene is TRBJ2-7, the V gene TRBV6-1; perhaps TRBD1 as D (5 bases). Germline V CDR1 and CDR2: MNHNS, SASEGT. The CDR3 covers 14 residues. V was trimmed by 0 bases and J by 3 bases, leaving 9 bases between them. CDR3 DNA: TGTGCCAGCAGTGAAGCGTGGCAGGGCTACGAGCAGTACTTC. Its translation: CASSEAWQGYEQYF.